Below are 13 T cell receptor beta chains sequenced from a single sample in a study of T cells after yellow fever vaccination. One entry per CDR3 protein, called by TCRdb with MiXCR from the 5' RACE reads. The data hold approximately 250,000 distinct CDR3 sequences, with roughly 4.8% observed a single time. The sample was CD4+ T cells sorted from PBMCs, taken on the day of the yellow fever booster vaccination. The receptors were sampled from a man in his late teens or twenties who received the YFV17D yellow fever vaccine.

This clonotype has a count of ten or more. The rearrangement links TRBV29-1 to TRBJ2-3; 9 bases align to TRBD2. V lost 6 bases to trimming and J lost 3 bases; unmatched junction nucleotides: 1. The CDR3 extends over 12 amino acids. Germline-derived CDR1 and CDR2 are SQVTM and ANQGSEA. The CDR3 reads CSVSGGTDTQYF. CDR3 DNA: TGCAGCGTAAGCGGGGGGACAGATACGCAGTATTTT.

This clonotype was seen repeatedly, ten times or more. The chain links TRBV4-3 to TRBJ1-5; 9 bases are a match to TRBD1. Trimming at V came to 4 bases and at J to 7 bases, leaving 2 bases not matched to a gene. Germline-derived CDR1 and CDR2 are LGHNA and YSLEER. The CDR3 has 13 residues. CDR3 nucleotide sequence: TGCGCCAGCAGCCTTACAGGGGGCCAGCCCCAGCATTTT. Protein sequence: CASSLTGGQPQHF.

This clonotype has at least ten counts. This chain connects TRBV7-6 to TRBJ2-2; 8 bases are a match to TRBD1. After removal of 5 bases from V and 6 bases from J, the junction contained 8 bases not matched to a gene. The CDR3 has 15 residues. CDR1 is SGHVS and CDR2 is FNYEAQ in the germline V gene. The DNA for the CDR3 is TGTGCCAGCAGCACGGGACAGGTCCTAGCCGGGGAGCTGTTTTTT. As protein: CASSTGQVLAGELFF.

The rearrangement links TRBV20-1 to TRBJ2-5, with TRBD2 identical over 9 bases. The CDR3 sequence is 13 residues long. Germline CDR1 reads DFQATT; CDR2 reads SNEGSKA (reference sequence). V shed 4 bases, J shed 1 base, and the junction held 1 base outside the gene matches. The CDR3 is CSATRGGQETQYF. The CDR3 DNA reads TGCAGTGCTACGCGGGGGGGCCAAGAGACCCAGTACTTC.

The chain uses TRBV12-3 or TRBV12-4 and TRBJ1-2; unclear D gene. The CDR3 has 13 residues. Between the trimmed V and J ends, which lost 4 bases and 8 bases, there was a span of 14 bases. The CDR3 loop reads CASSYLVSRGYTF. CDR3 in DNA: TGTGCCAGCAGTTATTTGGTGTCGCGAGGCTACACCTTC.

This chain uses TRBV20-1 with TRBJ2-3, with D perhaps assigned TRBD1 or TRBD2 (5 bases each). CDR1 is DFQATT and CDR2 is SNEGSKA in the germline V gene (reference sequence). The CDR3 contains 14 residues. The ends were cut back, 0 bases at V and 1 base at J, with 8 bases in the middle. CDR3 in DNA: TGCAGTGCTAGAGAGCCGGGGCGCACAGATACGCAGTATTTT. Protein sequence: CSAREPGRTDTQYF.

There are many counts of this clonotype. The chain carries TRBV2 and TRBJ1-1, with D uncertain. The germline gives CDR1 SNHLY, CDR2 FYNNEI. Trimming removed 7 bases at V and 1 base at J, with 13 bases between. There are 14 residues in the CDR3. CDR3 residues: CASNPGQQNTEAFF. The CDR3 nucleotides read TGTGCCAGCAACCCCGGTCAGCAGAACACTGAAGCTTTCTTT.

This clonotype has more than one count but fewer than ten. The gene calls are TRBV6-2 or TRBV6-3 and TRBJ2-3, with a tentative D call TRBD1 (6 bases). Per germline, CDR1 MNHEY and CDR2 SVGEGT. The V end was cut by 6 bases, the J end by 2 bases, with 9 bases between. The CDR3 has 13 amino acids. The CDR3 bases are TGTGCCAGCAGCCGGGACAACACAGATACGCAGTATTTT. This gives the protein CASSRDNTDTQYF.

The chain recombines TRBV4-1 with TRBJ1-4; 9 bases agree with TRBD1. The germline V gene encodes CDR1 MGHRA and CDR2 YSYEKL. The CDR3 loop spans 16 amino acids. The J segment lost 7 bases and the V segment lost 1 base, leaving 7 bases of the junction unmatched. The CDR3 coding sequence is TGCGCCAGCAGCCAAGTGGGACAGGGTCGGCGTGAAAAACTGTTTTTT. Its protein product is CASSQVGQGRREKLFF.

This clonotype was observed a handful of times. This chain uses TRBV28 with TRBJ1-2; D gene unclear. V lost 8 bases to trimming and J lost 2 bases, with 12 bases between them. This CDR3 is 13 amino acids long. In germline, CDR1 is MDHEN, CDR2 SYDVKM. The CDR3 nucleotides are TGTGCCAGCGTGGGAGGGCAAAACTATGGCTACACCTTC. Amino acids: CASVGGQNYGYTF.

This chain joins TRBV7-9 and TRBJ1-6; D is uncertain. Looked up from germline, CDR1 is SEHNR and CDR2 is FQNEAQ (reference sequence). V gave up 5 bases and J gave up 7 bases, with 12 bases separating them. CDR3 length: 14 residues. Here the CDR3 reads CASSPYRENSPLHF. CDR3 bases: TGTGCCAGCAGCCCATACCGGGAGAATTCACCCCTCCACTTT.

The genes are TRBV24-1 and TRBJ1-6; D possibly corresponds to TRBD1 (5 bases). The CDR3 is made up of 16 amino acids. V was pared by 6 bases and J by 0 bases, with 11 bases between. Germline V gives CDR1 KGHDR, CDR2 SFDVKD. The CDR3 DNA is TGTGCCACCAGTCGACAGCAAGGCTCCTATAATTCACCCCTCCACTTT. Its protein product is CATSRQQGSYNSPLHF.

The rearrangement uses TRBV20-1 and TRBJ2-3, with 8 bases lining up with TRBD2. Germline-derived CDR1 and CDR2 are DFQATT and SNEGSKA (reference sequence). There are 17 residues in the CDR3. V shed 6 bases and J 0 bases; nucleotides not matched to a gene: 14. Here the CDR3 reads CSAAGRLAGRSTDTQYF. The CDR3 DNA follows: TGCAGTGCCGCAGGAAGGCTAGCGGGCAGGAGCACAGATACGCAGTATTTT.